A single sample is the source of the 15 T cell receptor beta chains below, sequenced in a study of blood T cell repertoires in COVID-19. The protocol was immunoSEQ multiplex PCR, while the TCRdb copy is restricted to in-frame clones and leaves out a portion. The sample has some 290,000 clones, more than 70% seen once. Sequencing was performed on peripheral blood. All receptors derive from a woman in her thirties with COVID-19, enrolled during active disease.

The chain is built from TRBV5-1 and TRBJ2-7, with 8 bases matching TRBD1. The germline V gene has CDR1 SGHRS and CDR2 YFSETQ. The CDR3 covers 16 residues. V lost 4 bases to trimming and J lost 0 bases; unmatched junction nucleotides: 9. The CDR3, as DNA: TGCGCCAGCAGCCCTGGGGGGACAGGAGGCTCCTACGAGCAGTACTTC. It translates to CASSPGGTGGSYEQYF. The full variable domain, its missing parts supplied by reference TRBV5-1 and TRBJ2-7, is KAGVTQTPRYLIKTRGQQVTLSCSPISGHRSVSWYQQTPGQGLQFLFEYFSETQRNKGNFPGRFSGRQFSNSRSEMNVSTLELGDSALYLCASSPGGTGGSYEQYFGPGTRLTVT.

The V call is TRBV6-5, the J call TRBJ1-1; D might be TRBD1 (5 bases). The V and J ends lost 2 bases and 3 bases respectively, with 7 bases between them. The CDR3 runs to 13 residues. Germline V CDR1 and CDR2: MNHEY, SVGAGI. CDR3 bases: TGTGCCAGCAGTTACGGGGGGGACACTGAAGCTTTCTTT. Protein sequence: CASSYGGDTEAFF.

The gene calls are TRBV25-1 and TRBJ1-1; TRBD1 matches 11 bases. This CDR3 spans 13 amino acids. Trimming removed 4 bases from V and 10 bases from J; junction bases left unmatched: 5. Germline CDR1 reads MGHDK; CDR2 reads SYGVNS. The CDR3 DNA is TGTGCCAGCAGTGGGGGACAGGGGGTTCGAGCTTTCTTT. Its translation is CASSGGQGVRAFF.

The DNA of the CDR3 is TGTGCCAGCAGTTTAGTCTCCCGCTATGGCTACACCTTC. It encodes CASSLVSRYGYTF. The chain carries TRBV12-3 or TRBV12-4 and TRBJ1-2; D unclear. Trimming pared 1 base from V and 4 bases from J, leaving 7 bases between. This CDR3 has 13 amino acids.

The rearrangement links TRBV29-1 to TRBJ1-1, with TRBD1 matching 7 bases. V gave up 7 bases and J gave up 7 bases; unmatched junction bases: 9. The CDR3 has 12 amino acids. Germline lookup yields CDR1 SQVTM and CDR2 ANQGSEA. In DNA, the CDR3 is TGCAGCGCTTCGACAGGGCCCAATGAAGCTTTCTTT. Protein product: CSASTGPNEAFF.

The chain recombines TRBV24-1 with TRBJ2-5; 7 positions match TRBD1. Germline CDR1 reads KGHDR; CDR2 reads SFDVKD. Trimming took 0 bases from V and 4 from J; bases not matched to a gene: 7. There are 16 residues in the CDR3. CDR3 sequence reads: CATSDLRQGDRETQYF. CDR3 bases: TGTGCCACCAGTGATTTGCGCCAGGGGGATCGAGAGACCCAGTACTTC.

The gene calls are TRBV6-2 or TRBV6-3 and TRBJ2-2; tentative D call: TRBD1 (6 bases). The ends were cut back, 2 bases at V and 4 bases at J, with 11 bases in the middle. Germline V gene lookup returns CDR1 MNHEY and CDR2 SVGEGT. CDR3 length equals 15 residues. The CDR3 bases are TGTGCCAGCAGTTACAGAGGGGGTACCACCGGGGAGCTGTTTTTT. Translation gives CASSYRGGTTGELFF.

DNA for the CDR3: TGTGCCACCCTGGACAGTTATAATTCACCCCTCCACTTT. This sequence encodes CATLDSYNSPLHF. This sequence joins TRBV6-5 and TRBJ1-6; D possibly corresponds to TRBD1 (6 bases). The V end lost 10 bases, the J end lost 4 bases, and 11 bases lay between the germline ends. This CDR3 spans 13 amino acids. CDR1 MNHEY and CDR2 SVGAGI come from the germline V gene.

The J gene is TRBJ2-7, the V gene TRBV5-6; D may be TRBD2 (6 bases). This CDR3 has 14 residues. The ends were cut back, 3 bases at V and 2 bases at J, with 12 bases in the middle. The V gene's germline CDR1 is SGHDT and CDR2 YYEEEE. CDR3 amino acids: CASSSRLVPYEQYF. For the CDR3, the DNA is TGTGCCAGCAGCTCAAGACTAGTTCCCTACGAGCAGTACTTC.

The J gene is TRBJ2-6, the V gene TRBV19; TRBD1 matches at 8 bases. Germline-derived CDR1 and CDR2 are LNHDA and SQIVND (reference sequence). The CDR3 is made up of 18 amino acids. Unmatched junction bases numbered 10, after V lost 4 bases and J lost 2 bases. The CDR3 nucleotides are TGTGCCAGTAGTACACCGGGACAGGTCATGCCTGGGGCCAACGTCCTGACTTTC. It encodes CASSTPGQVMPGANVLTF.

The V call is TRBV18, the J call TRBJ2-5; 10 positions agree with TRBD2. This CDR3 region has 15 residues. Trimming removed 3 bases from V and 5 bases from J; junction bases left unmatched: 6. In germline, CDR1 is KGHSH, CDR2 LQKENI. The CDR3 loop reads CASSPRAGLAETQYF. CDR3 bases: TGTGCCAGCTCACCCAGGGCGGGACTAGCGGAGACCCAGTACTTC. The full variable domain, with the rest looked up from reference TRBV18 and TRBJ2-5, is NAGVMQNPRHLVRRRGQEARLRCSPMKGHSHVYWYRQLPEEGLKFMVYLQKENIIDESGMPKERFSAEFPKEGPSILRIQQVVRGDSAAYFCASSPRAGLAETQYFGPGTRLLVL.

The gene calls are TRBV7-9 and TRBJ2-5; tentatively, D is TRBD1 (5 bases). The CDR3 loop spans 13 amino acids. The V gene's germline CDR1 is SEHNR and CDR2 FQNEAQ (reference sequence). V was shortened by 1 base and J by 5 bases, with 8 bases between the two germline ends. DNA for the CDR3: TGTGCCAGCAGCTTAGGACAGTGGGAGACCCAGTACTTC. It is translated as CASSLGQWETQYF.

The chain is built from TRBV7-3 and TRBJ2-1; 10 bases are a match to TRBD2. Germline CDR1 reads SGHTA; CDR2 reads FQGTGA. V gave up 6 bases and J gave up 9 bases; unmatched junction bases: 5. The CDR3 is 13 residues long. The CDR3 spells CASSDGTSAEQFF. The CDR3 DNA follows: TGTGCCAGCAGTGATGGGACTAGCGCTGAGCAGTTCTTC.

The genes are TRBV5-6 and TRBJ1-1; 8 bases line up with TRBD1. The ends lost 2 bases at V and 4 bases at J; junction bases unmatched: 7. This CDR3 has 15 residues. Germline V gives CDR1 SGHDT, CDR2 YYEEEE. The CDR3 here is CASSLGQGQSTEAFF. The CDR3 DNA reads TGTGCCAGCAGCTTAGGACAGGGCCAAAGCACTGAAGCTTTCTTT.

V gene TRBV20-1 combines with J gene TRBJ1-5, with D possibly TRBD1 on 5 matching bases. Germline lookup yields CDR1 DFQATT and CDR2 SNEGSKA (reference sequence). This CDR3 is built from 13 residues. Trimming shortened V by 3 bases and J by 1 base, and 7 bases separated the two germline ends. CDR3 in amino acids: CSASQGSNQPQHF. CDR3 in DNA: TGCAGTGCTAGTCAGGGCAGCAATCAGCCCCAGCATTTT.